A selection of T cell receptor beta chains follows, all from one sample in a study of blood T cells in healthy people across ages. Each CDR3 protein gets one entry after TCRdb re-called the 5' RACE reads with MiXCR. The sample records around 650,000 distinct CDR3 sequences, roughly 32% being singletons. What was sequenced was blood. The source is a woman over 75 in good health. Both conserved end residues are part of each CDR3. A D gene is named only where the DNA matches it firmly. Part of the rows lack a size; the others show once, few, many or a class for expanded clones.

DNA	CDR3	length	size	J	D	V
TGCAGTGCTAGAGATAGGCCCGCCGGGGCTTTCTTT	CSARDRPAGAFF	12	.	TRBJ1-1	.	TRBV20-1
TGTGCCAGCAGTCCGGTGGGGGGTAACTATGGCTACACCTTC	CASSPVGGNYGYTF	14	many	TRBJ1-2	.	TRBV12-3/TRBV12-4
TGTGCCAGCAGCCCCCAGTGCCATGGCTACACCTTC	CASSPQCHGYTF	12	few	TRBJ1-2	.	TRBV6-2/TRBV6-3
TGTGCCAGCACGCCCAGGGGGCGGGGACAGCCCCAGCATTTT	CASTPRGRGQPQHF	14	many	TRBJ1-5	TRBD1	TRBV7-2
TGTGCCGCTTGGGGCAGCTCTTTCTCTGAAGCTTTCTTT	CAAWGSSFSEAFF	13	.	TRBJ1-1	.	TRBV27
TGTGCCAGCAGCGGACTCGTAGAACAGGCCGGTTGCTATGGCTACACCTTC	CASSGLVEQAGCYGYTF	17	few	TRBJ1-2	.	TRBV7-6
TGTGCCAGCAGTGACTACGAGCAGTACTTC	CASSDYEQYF	10	many	TRBJ2-7	.	TRBV12-3/TRBV12-4
TGTGCCAGCAGCATTGGACAAATTTCTGGGGCCAACGTCCTGACTTTC	CASSIGQISGANVLTF	16	.	TRBJ2-6	.	TRBV7-9
TGTGCCGGCAGCTTACTAAGAAACAATGAGCAGTACTTC	CAGSLLRNNEQYF	13	.	TRBJ2-7	.	TRBV7-3
TGCGCCAGCAGCCAAAGGGTGGACCATGAGCAGTTCTTC	CASSQRVDHEQFF	13	.	TRBJ2-1	.	TRBV4-1
TGTGCCAGCAGCGTACGGGGAGGAGGTGGCACCGGGGAGCGGTTTTTT	CASSVRGGGGTGERFF	16	.	TRBJ2-2	.	TRBV9
TGCAGTGCCCCGAAGGAGAGCGTACGAGAGACCCAGTACTTC	CSAPKESVRETQYF	14	many	TRBJ2-5	.	TRBV20-1